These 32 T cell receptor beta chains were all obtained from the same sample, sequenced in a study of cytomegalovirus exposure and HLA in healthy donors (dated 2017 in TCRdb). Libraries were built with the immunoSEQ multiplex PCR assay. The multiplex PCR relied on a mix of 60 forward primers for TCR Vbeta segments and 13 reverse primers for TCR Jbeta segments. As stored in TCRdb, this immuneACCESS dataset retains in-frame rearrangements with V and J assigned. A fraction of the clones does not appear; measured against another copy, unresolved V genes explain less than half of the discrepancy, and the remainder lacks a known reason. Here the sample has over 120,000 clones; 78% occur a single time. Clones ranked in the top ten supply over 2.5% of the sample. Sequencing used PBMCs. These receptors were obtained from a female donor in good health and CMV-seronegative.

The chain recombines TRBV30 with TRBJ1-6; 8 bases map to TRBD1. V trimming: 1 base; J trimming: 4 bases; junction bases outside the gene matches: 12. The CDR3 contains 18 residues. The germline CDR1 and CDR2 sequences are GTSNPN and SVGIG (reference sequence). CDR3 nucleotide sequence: TGTGCCTGGAGTGCCCCCTCATTCCGGGACAGGTATAATTCACCCCTCCACTTT. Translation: CAWSAPSFRDRYNSPLHF.

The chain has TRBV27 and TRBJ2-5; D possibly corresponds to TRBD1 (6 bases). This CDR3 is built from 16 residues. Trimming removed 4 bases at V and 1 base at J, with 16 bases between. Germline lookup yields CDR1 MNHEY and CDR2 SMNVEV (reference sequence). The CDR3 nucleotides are TGTGCCAGCAGTTCCTCCGGGACAAGCTTCCAAGAGACCCAGTACTTC. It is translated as CASSSSGTSFQETQYF.

The CDR3 is CASSHPGLAKPRTQYF. The CDR3 region has the DNA TGCGCCAGCAGCCATCCGGGACTAGCAAAACCGCGGACCCAGTACTTC. The chain links TRBV4-1 to TRBJ2-5; TRBD2 matches at 9 bases. Germline V lookup: CDR1 MGHRA, CDR2 YSYEKL. V shed 3 bases, J shed 7 bases, and the junction held 12 bases outside the gene matches. This CDR3 is 16 amino acids long.

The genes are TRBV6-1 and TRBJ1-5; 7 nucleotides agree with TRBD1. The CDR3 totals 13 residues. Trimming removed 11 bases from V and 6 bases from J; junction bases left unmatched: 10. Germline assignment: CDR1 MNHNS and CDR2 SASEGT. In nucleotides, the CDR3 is TGTGCCGAATCTCAGGGGGTCAGTCAGCCCCAGCATTTT. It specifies CAESQGVSQPQHF.

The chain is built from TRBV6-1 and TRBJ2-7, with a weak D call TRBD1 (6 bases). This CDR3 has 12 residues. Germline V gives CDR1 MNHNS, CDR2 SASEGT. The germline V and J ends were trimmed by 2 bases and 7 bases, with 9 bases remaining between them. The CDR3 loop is CASSELQGEQYF. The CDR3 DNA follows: TGTGCCAGCAGTGAACTCCAGGGGGAGCAGTACTTC.

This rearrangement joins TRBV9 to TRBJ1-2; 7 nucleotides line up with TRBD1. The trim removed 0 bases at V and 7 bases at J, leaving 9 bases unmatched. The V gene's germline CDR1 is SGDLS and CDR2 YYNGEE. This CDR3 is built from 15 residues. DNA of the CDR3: TGTGCCAGCAGCGTAGCTGGCGGACAGGACGCTGGCTACACCTTC. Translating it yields CASSVAGGQDAGYTF.

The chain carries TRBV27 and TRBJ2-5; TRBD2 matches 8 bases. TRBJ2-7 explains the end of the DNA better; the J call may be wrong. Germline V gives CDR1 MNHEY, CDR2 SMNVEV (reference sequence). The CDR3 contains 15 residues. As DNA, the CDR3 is TGTGCCAGCAGTCCCCGGGGGAGCGGGAGTTACGAGCAGTACTTC. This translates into CASSPRGSGSYEQYF.

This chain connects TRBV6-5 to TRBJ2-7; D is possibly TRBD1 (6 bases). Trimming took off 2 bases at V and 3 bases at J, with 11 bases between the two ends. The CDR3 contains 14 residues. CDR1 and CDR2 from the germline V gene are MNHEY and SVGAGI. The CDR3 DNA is TGTGCCAGCAGTTACCAGGGGACCCGCTACGAGCAGTACTTC. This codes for CASSYQGTRYEQYF.

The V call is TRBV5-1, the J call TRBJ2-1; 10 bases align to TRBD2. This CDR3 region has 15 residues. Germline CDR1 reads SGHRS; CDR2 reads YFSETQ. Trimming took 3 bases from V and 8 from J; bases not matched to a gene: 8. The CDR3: CASSSSGRGQDEQFF. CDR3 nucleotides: TGCGCCAGCAGCTCTAGCGGGAGAGGTCAGGATGAGCAGTTCTTC.

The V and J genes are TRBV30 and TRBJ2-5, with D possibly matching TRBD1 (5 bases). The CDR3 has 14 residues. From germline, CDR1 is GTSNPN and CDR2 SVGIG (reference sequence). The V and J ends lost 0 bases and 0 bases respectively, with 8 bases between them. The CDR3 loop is CAWSVAGYQETQYF. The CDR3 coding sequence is TGTGCCTGGAGTGTAGCAGGGTACCAAGAGACCCAGTACTTC.

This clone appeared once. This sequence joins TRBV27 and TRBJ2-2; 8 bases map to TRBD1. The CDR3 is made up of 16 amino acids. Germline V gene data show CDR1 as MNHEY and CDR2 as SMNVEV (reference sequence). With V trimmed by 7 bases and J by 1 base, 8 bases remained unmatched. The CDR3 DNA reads TGTGCCAGCAAGACAGGGGCCTACCAGAACACCGGGGAGCTGTTTTTT. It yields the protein CASKTGAYQNTGELFF.

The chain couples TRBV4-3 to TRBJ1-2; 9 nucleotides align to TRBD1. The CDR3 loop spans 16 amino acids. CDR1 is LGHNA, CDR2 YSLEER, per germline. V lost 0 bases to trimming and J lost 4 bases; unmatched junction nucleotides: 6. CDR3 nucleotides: TGCGCCAGCAGCCAAGATTGGGACAGGGTTAGCTATGGCTACACCTTC. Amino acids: CASSQDWDRVSYGYTF.

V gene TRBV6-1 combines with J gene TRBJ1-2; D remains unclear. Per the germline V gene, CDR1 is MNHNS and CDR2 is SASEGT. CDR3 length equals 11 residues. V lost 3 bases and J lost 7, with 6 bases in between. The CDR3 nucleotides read TGTGCCAGCAGTGAGAGGATTGGCTACACCTTC. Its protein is CASSERIGYTF.

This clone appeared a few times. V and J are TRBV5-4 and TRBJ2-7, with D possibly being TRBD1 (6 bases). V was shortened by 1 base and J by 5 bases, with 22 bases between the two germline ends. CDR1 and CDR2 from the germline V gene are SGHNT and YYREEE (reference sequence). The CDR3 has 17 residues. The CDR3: CASSLTAGDHPRNEQYF. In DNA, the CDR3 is TGTGCCAGCAGCTTGACTGCAGGGGACCACCCTCGAAACGAGCAGTACTTC.

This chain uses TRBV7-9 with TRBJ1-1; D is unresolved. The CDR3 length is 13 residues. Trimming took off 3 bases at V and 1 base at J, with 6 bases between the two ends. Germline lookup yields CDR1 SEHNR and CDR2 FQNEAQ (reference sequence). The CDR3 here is CASSFTSNTEAFF. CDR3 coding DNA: TGTGCCAGCAGCTTTACTTCGAACACTGAAGCTTTCTTT.

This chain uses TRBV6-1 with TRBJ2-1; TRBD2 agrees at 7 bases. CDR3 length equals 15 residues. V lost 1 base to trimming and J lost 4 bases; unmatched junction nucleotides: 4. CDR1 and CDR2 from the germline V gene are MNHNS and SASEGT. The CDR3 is CASSEEGGAYNEQFF. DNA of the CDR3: TGTGCCAGCAGTGAAGAGGGAGGGGCTTACAATGAGCAGTTCTTC.

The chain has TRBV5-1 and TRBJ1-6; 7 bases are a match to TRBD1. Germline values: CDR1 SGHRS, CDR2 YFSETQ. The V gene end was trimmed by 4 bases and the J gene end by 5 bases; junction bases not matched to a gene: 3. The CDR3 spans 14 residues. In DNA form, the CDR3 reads TGCGCCAGCAGCACGGGACAGAATAATTCACCCCTCCACTTT. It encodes CASSTGQNNSPLHF.

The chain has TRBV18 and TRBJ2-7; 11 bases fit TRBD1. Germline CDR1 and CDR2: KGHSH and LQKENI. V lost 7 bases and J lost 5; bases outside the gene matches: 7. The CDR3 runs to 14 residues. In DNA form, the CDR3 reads TGTGCCAGCTTCCCGGGACAGGGGGACCACGAGCAGTACTTC. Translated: CASFPGQGDHEQYF.

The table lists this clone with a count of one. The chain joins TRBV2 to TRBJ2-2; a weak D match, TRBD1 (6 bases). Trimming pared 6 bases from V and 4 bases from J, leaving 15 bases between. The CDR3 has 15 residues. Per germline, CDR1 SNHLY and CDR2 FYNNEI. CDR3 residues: CASSETRGPTGELFF. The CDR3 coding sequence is TGTGCCAGCAGCGAGACCAGGGGCCCCACCGGGGAGCTGTTTTTT.

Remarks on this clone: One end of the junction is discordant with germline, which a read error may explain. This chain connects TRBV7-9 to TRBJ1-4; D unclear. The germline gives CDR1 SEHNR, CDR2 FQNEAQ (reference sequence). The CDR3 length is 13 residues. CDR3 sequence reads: CSSRLGSSEKLFF. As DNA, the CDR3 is TGTTCCAGCAGGTTGGGCTCCTCCGAAAAACTGTTTTTT.

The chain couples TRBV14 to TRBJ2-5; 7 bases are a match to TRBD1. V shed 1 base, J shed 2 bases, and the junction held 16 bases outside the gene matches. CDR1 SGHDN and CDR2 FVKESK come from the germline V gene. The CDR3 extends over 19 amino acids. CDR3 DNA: TGTGCCAGCAGCCAAGTCACCGAGGACAGGCCATTATCACAAGAGACCCAGTACTTC. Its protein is CASSQVTEDRPLSQETQYF.

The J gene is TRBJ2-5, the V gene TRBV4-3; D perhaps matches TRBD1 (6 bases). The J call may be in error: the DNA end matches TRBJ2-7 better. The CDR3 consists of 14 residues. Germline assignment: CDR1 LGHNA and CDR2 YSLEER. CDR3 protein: CASSPDHREYEQYF. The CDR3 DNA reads TGCGCCAGCAGCCCGGATCACAGGGAGTACGAGCAGTACTTC.

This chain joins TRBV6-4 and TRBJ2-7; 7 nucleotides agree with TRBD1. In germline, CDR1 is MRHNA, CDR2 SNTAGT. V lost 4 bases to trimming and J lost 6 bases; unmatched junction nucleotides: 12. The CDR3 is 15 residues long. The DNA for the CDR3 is TGTGCCAGCAGTGCCCACCAAGCACACAGGGGCGAGCAGTACTTC. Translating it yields CASSAHQAHRGEQYF.

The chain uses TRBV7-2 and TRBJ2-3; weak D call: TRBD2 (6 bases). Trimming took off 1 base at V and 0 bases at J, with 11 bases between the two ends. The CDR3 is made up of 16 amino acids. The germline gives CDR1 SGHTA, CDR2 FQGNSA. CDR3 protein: CASSLGAGISTDTQYF. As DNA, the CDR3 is TGTGCCAGCAGCTTAGGCGCGGGGATTAGCACAGATACGCAGTATTTT.

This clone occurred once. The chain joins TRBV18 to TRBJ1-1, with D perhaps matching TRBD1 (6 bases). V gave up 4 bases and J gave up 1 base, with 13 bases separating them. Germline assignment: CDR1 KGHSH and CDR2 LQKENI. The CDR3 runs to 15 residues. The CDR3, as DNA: TGTGCCAGCTCACGTCGGGGGGGCAGGAACACTGAAGCTTTCTTT. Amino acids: CASSRRGGRNTEAFF.

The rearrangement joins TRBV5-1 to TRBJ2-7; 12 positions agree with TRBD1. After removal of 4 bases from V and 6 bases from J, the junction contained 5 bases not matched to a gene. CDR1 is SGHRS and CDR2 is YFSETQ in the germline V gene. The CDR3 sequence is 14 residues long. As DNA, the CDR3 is TGCGCCAGCAGCGAGGGACAGGGGGCCGGCGAGCAGTACTTC. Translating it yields CASSEGQGAGEQYF.

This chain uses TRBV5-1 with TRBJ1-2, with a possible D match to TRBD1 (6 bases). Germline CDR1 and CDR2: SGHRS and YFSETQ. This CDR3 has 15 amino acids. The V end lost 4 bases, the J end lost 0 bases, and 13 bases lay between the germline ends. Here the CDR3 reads CASSPRDTTNYGYTF. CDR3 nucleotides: TGCGCCAGCAGCCCACGGGACACCACTAACTATGGCTACACCTTC.

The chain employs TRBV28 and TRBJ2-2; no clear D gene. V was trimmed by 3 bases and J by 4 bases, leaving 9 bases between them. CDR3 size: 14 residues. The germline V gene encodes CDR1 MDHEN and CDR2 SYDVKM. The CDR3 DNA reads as TGTGCCAGCAGTTTCGGGTATCGCACCGGGGAGCTGTTTTTT. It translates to CASSFGYRTGELFF.

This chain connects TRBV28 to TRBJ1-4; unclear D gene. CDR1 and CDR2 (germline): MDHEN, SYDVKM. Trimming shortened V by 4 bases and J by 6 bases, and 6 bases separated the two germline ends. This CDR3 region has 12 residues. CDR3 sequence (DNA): TGTGCCAGCAGTTCCCCCTATGAAAAACTGTTTTTT. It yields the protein CASSSPYEKLFF.

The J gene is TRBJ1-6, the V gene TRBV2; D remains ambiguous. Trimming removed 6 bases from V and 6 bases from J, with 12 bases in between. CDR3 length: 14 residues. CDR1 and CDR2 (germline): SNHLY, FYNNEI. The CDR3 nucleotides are TGTGCCAGCAGCGCGGATAGGCTTAATTCACCCCTCCACTTT. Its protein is CASSADRLNSPLHF.

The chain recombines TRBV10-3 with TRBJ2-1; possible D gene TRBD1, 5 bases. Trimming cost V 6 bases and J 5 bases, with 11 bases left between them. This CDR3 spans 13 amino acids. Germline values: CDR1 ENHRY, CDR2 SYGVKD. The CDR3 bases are TGTGCCATCAGGGGGCGCCTAGACAATGAGCAGTTCTTC. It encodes CAIRGRLDNEQFF.

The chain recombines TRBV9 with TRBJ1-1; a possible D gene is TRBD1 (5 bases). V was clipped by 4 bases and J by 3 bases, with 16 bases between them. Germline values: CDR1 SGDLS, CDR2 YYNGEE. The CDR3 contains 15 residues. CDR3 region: CASSLVGRADTEAFF. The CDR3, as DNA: TGTGCCAGCAGCCTAGTTGGCAGGGCGGACACTGAAGCTTTCTTT.